This entry lists 2 T cell receptor beta chains sequenced from one sample in a study of shared clonotypes between healthy human individuals. Using immunoSEQ multiplex PCR, the repertoire was profiled, and TCRdb retains in-frame clones only, with some absent. This table holds 2 million to 2.5 million clones, approximately 94% found once. What was sequenced was naive CD4+ T cells sorted from blood. Subset specified: CD45RA+ positively selected. The receptor source for this set is a young man in good health.

DNA for the CDR3: TGCGCCAGCAGCTTACGGGGCGATGAGGCTGGCTACACCTTC. Its translation: CASSLRGDEAGYTF. The chain uses TRBV5-1 and TRBJ1-2; D is possibly TRBD1 (5 bases). V dropped 2 bases and J dropped 7 bases, with 15 bases sitting between them. The CDR3 consists of 14 residues. CDR1 and CDR2 (germline): SGHRS, YFSETQ.

J is TRBJ2-2 and V is TRBV5-1; TRBD2 aligns across 7 bases. The CDR3 totals 18 residues. The V gene end was trimmed by 4 bases and the J gene end by 0 bases; junction bases not matched to a gene: 12. The germline V gene encodes CDR1 SGHRS and CDR2 YFSETQ. The DNA for the CDR3 is TGCGCCAGCAGCCCTCTCGGTAGGGCGGGGGCGAACACCGGGGAGCTGTTTTTT. Protein sequence: CASSPLGRAGANTGELFF.